This T cell receptor beta chain was profiled in a study of T cell responses to AZD1222 COVID-19 vaccine. The germline CDR1 and CDR2 sequences are MNHEY and SVGAGI. The V gene lost 0 bases and the J gene lost 0 bases, with 8 bases spanning the gap. This CDR3 spans 15 amino acids. Method: immunoSEQ multiplex PCR; TCRdb's copy keeps in-frame clones and lacks some. Here the sample spans some 180,000 clones, around 92% being singletons. The rearrangement joins TRBV6-5 to TRBJ1-1; D gene uncertain. The TCR comes from an adult in good health. The input for sequencing was peripheral blood, taken on day 0 of AZD1222 vaccination. The CDR3 protein is CASSYSMTVNTEAFF. The CDR3 bases are TGTGCCAGCAGTTACTCGATGACGGTGAACACTGAAGCTTTCTTT.